This TCR beta chain was documented in a study of beta chain features in type 1 diabetes. A sort by CD45RO/CCR7/CD25/CD127/CD95/CD27 yielded CD4+ naive, central memory, regulatory and stem cell-like memory cells. As to this clone: Its antigen is unidentified.

Since all of the isolated RNA was reverse transcribed, expressed TCRB transcripts were what got sequenced. Produced via immunoSEQ multiplex PCR; TCRdb's table is partial and in-frame only. The profile covers 240,000 or so clones, with approximately 14% appearing a single time and approximately 0.02% taken by the ten largest. Findings of the study overall: Sequencing the cDNA could make cells with high TCR expression show up more than they should. Among all four CD4+ subsets, Type 1 diabetes patients had TCRB CDR3s that were moderately but significantly shorter.

This clonotype was sampled from a man aged 25-45 years with type 1 diabetes. Sequencing was done on a sample of naive CD4+ T cells from blood.

The CDR3 here is CAWSVRGRAEKLFF. The CDR3 region has the DNA TGTGCCTGGAGTGTGAGGGGGAGGGCTGAAAAACTGTTTTTT. This chain joins TRBV30 and TRBJ1-4; D is perhaps TRBD1 (6 bases). The CDR3 is made up of 14 amino acids. In germline, CDR1 is GTSNPN, CDR2 SVGIG (reference sequence). V dropped 0 bases and J dropped 7 bases, with 12 bases sitting between them. Drawing the rest from reference TRBV30 and TRBJ1-4, the complete variable domain is SQTIHQWPATLVQPVGSPLSLECTVEGTSNPNLYWYRQAAGRGLQLLFYSVGIGQISSEVPQNLSASRPQDRQFILSSKKLLLSDSGFYLCAWSVRGRAEKLFFGSGTQLSVL.